The entry below gives a single TCR beta chain sequence along with its context. As handled by the study authors: Amplified reference gene primers provided the basis for estimating nucleated cell counts. The repertoire was sequenced with immunoSEQ multiplex PCR; TCRdb's copy has only in-frame clones and lacks some. The D gene and trimming were derived from the DNA, and the V and J assignments and clone size from that table. The top ten hold about 11% of the sample, which has 150,000 to 200,000 clones, roughly four fifths seen once. This sample was included in a study of blood T cell repertoires in COVID-19. Study context: Whether acute or convalescent, the COVID-19 samples came from the United States, Italy and Spain. T cells, B-cell-depleted T cells, or PBMCs supplied cDNA or gDNA.

This CDR3 contains 13 residues. V was trimmed by 1 base and J by 4 bases, leaving 7 bases between them. The germline V gene encodes CDR1 SGHAT and CDR2 FQDESV (reference sequence). This clonotype was obtained from a man aged 60 to 75 with active or convalescent COVID-19. The rearrangement uses TRBV11-1 and TRBJ1-2; D is ambiguous. The sample comprised peripheral blood. The CDR3 reads CASSLGQRYGYTF. As DNA, the CDR3 is TGTGCCAGCAGCTTAGGGCAGCGCTATGGCTACACCTTC.